This T cell receptor (beta chain) was sequenced during a study of cytomegalovirus exposure and HLA in healthy donors. Study-wide results and limits: Analysis performed later found more than 15,000 TCR beta sequences associated with HLA alleles at 0.05 false discovery rate. Data from an earlier analysis indicated that most TCR beta V segments were productive either about 87% or about 30% of the time. Most sequenced TCRs were rare (though some public TCRs occurred in many donors).

It was with 60 Vbeta and 13 Jbeta primers that the PCR ran. Here immunoSEQ multiplex PCR was the method, and the copy in TCRdb shows in-frame clones only, minus some. The table includes 150,000 to 200,000 clones, 70% to 90% detected once. The table lists this clone with a few counts. What it recognizes is unknown. The donors comprised healthy bone marrow donors. Sequencing input: PBMCs. This TCR was recovered from a man in his late teens or twenties in good health and CMV-seropositive.

As DNA, the CDR3 is TGCGCCAGCAGCCAGGAGACAGGGGGGGGCTATGGCTACACCTTC. It specifies CASSQETGGGYGYTF. The J gene is TRBJ1-2, the V gene TRBV4-1; 9 positions match TRBD1. Germline V gene sequence: CDR1 MGHRA, CDR2 YSYEKL. CDR3 length: 15 residues. The ends lost 3 bases at V and 4 bases at J; junction bases unmatched: 6.